The 19 T cell receptor beta chains listed next were all sequenced from one sample in a study of blood T cell repertoires in COVID-19. Repertoires were generated with immunoSEQ multiplex PCR, while TCRdb's copy carries only in-frame clones and drops some. The table lists fewer than 150,000 clones, 84% of them singletons. The specimen sequenced was peripheral blood. These receptors all stem from a woman aged 80 or over in a cohort sampled during active or convalescent COVID-19.

The chain uses TRBV6-5 and TRBJ2-2, with TRBD2 as a possible D gene (7 bases). V was clipped by 4 bases and J by 7 bases, with 16 bases between them. Germline-derived CDR1 and CDR2 are MNHEY and SVGAGI. The CDR3 length is 15 residues. CDR3 nucleotides: TGTGCCAGCAGTTCGGGCGGGGGCGGTAGCGGGGAGCTGTTTTTT. It specifies CASSSGGGGSGELFF.

The CDR3 is CATSDGSSGANEQFF. CDR3 nucleotides: TGTGCCACCAGTGATGGGTCTAGCGGGGCCAATGAGCAGTTCTTC. V usage is TRBV24-1 and J usage is TRBJ2-1; 9 nucleotides line up with TRBD2. The CDR3 totals 15 residues. J was trimmed by 6 bases and V by 3 bases; bases with no gene match: 5. CDR1 KGHDR and CDR2 SFDVKD come from the germline V gene.

The chain combines TRBV3-1 (or the pseudogene TRBV3-2) with TRBJ2-7; TRBD1 matches at 8 bases. CDR3 length equals 14 residues. Germline CDR1 and CDR2: LGHDT and YNNKEL (reference sequence). The ends lost 1 base at V and 7 bases at J; junction bases unmatched: 6. The CDR3 DNA sequence: TGTGCCAGCAGCCAAGTCCAGGGGGCGGGGGAGCAGTACTTC. Translated: CASSQVQGAGEQYF.

The V gene is TRBV2, the J gene TRBJ2-5; the D gene is possibly TRBD1 (6 bases). Trimming stripped 4 bases from V and 4 bases from J, with 10 bases between. This CDR3 comprises 13 residues. The V gene's germline CDR1 is SNHLY and CDR2 FYNNEI. CDR3 nucleotides: TGTGCCAGCAGTGCTGTACAGGGAGAGACCCAGTACTTC. Translation gives CASSAVQGETQYF.

The rearrangement joins TRBV28 to TRBJ1-2, with 10 bases identical to TRBD1. V lost 8 bases to trimming and J lost 5 bases; unmatched junction nucleotides: 5. The CDR3 sequence is 13 residues long. The germline gives CDR1 MDHEN, CDR2 SYDVKM. The CDR3 sequence is CASGWTGGYGYTF. The CDR3 DNA reads TGTGCCAGCGGGTGGACAGGGGGTTATGGCTACACCTTC.

V usage is TRBV2 and J usage is TRBJ1-5; D might be TRBD1 (5 bases). The V end lost 8 bases, the J end lost 7 bases, and 18 bases lay between the germline ends. Germline V gene data show CDR1 as SNHLY and CDR2 as FYNNEI. The CDR3 spans 14 residues. The chain's CDR3 is CASRAGPQGQPQHF. The CDR3 coding sequence is TGTGCCAGCCGGGCGGGGCCCCAAGGGCAGCCCCAGCATTTT.

The chain uses TRBV27 and TRBJ2-5; TRBD1 agrees at 9 bases. The CDR3 runs to 13 residues. From germline, CDR1 is MNHEY and CDR2 SMNVEV (reference sequence). V was pared by 5 bases and J by 7 bases, with 5 bases of the junction left unmatched. The CDR3 DNA follows: TGTGCCAGCAGTCGACAGGGGGGAGGGACCCAGTACTTC. Protein product: CASSRQGGGTQYF.

This chain uses TRBV5-5 with TRBJ2-5; D remains ambiguous. The CDR3 runs 14 residues. The V and J ends lost 0 bases and 2 bases respectively, with 8 bases between them. Per the germline V gene, CDR1 is SGHKS and CDR2 is YYEKEE (reference sequence). The CDR3 region has the DNA TGTGCCAGCAGCTTGGTTCTCCGTCAAGAGACCCAGTACTTC. Its protein product is CASSLVLRQETQYF.

V and J are TRBV4-2 and TRBJ1-1; D is perhaps TRBD1 (5 bases). The germline V and J ends were trimmed by 0 bases and 3 bases, with 14 bases remaining between them. The CDR3 spans 16 residues. CDR1 LGHNA and CDR2 YNFKEQ come from the germline V gene. CDR3 loop: CASSQDLGEVHTEAFF. For the CDR3, the DNA is TGTGCCAGCAGCCAAGACTTAGGGGAGGTTCACACTGAAGCTTTCTTT.

This chain connects TRBV28 to TRBJ1-2, with a weak D call TRBD1 (5 bases). Germline CDR1 MDHEN, CDR2 SYDVKM. The V gene lost 8 bases and the J gene lost 4 bases, with 23 bases spanning the gap. The CDR3 length is 16 residues. CDR3 coding DNA: TGTGCCAGCGGGGCGCTCAGAACTACTTACACCTATGGCTACACCTTC. Encoded protein: CASGALRTTYTYGYTF.

This clone has just a few counts. The V and J genes are TRBV5-1 and TRBJ1-5; 7 bases line up with TRBD1. The trim removed 0 bases at V and 10 bases at J, leaving 4 bases unmatched. CDR1 SGHRS and CDR2 YFSETQ come from the germline V gene. This CDR3 contains 13 residues. CDR3 residues: CASSLGDSHPQHF. The CDR3 DNA reads TGCGCCAGCAGCTTGGGGGACAGCCATCCCCAGCATTTT.

The rearrangement links TRBV7-8 to TRBJ2-5, with D unresolved. V was shortened by 5 bases and J by 2 bases, with 18 bases between the two germline ends. This CDR3 has 16 amino acids. In germline, CDR1 is SGHVS, CDR2 FQNEAQ. CDR3 nucleotides: TGTGCCAGCAGCCTACGCCTCCTTACAGTGCAAGAGACCCAGTACTTC. Amino acids: CASSLRLLTVQETQYF.

This chain connects TRBV28 to TRBJ2-6, with D uncertain. Trimming took 3 bases from V and 0 from J, leaving 9 bases between them. The CDR3 length is 16 residues. Germline assignment: CDR1 MDHEN and CDR2 SYDVKM. As DNA, the CDR3 is TGTGCCAGCAGTTTGCTGAGTATCTCTGGGGCCAACGTCCTGACTTTC. Its protein product is CASSLLSISGANVLTF.

V gene TRBV7-6 combines with J gene TRBJ2-1, with D possibly matching TRBD2 (6 bases). CDR1 is SGHVS, CDR2 FNYEAQ, per germline. The CDR3 has 16 residues. The ends were cut back, 1 base at V and 4 bases at J, with 14 bases in the middle. The chain's CDR3 is CASSLVLRGKYNEQFF. DNA of the CDR3: TGTGCCAGCAGCTTAGTTTTACGGGGGAAATACAATGAGCAGTTCTTC.

Points on this clone: The sample has other DNA sequences that encode this CDR3 too. The chain links TRBV5-1 to TRBJ2-5, with D perhaps matching TRBD2 (5 bases). The CDR3 extends over 13 amino acids. The V end lost 4 bases, the J end lost 2 bases, and 9 bases lay between the germline ends. Germline loops: CDR1 SGHRS, CDR2 YFSETQ. In nucleotides, the CDR3 is TGCGCCAGCAGCCCGAGAGGGCAAGAGACCCAGTACTTC. Translated: CASSPRGQETQYF.

This clone is a singleton in its sample. The J gene is TRBJ2-5, the V gene TRBV4-1; 11 nucleotides align to TRBD2. Germline assignment: CDR1 MGHRA and CDR2 YSYEKL. The CDR3 spans 20 residues. Trimming cost V 1 base and J 0 bases; bases outside gene matches: 13. The CDR3 DNA reads TGCGCCAGCAGCCAAGCCCCGCTAGCGGGGGGACCCAGGCACCAAGAGACCCAGTACTTC. Translating gives CASSQAPLAGGPRHQETQYF.

Here the CDR3 DNA reads TGTGCCAGCAGTCCCAGGGATAGCAATCAGCCCCAGCATTTT. This codes for CASSPRDSNQPQHF. The V and J genes are TRBV27 and TRBJ1-5, with D possibly TRBD1 on 5 matching bases. The CDR3 totals 14 residues. V gave up 5 bases and J gave up 0 bases, with 8 bases separating them. CDR1 and CDR2 (germline): MNHEY, SMNVEV (reference sequence).

The V gene is TRBV6-6, the J gene TRBJ1-2; D is undetermined. Germline CDR1 and CDR2: MNHNY and SVGAGI (reference sequence). The CDR3 consists of 14 residues. Trimming pared 2 bases from V and 8 bases from J, leaving 15 bases between. The CDR3 DNA follows: TGTGCCAGCAGTTACCTGGAGAGCCCCGAGGGCTACACCTTC. It encodes CASSYLESPEGYTF.

This chain uses TRBV6-5 with TRBJ1-1, with 8 nucleotides matching TRBD1. Per the germline V gene, CDR1 is MNHEY and CDR2 is SVGAGI. The CDR3 contains 14 residues. The V gene end was trimmed by 7 bases and the J gene end by 3 bases; junction bases not matched to a gene: 7. The chain's CDR3 is CASKWTGTDTEAFF. DNA for the CDR3: TGTGCCAGCAAGTGGACAGGGACGGACACTGAAGCTTTCTTT.